The 19 T cell receptor beta chains given below trace back to one sample, sequenced in a study of beta chain features in type 1 diabetes. Antigens of these TCRs are unknown. Study findings and constraints: Patients with Type 1 diabetes showed moderately but significantly shorter TCRB CDR3s in all four CD4+ subsets.

Reverse transcription of all isolated RNA meant that expressed TCRB transcripts were sequenced. Sequencing used immunoSEQ multiplex PCR; TCRdb keeps in-frame clones, though not all of them. The sample shows around 260,000 clones, about a fifth of them seen only once. Sample: naive CD4+ T cells from blood. The receptors stem from a woman aged 40 to 50 with type 1 diabetes.

V gene TRBV29-1 combines with J gene TRBJ1-3; D not resolved. CDR1 and CDR2 (germline): SQVTM, ANQGSEA. Trimming took 6 bases from V and 3 from J, leaving 15 bases between them. This CDR3 comprises 14 residues. Here the CDR3 DNA reads TGCAGCGTCAGCCGGGAAACGCTTGGAAACACCATATATTTT. The encoded protein is CSVSRETLGNTIYF.

The gene calls are TRBV18 and TRBJ2-7; 9 nucleotides line up with TRBD1. With V trimmed by 3 bases and J by 1 base, 4 bases remained unmatched. Germline V gene sequence: CDR1 KGHSH, CDR2 LQKENI. The CDR3 runs 15 residues. The CDR3 spells CASSPSGTGSYEQYF. The CDR3 nucleotides are TGTGCCAGCTCACCGTCTGGGACAGGGTCCTACGAGCAGTACTTC.

In its sample, this clone was seen a few times. This rearrangement joins TRBV30 to TRBJ1-1; D is unclear. Germline V lookup: CDR1 GTSNPN, CDR2 SVGIG (reference sequence). This CDR3 is 11 amino acids long. CDR3 sequence reads: CSGEFYTEAFF. CDR3 nucleotide sequence: TGTTCGGGAGAATTTTACACTGAAGCTTTCTTT.

This clone was counted only a few times. The rearrangement uses TRBV30 and TRBJ2-7; 12 bases are a match to TRBD1. The germline V gene has CDR1 GTSNPN and CDR2 SVGIG (reference sequence). The CDR3 has 15 residues. Germline trimming cut 5 bases from V and 6 bases from J; bases unmatched to any gene: 11. Here the CDR3 DNA reads TGTGCCTGGGCCTACGGGACAGGGGGCTTGGGCGAGCAGTACTTC. It yields the protein CAWAYGTGGLGEQYF.

This clone was found a few times. The chain employs TRBV2 and TRBJ2-3; tentatively, D is TRBD2 (6 bases). CDR3 length equals 15 residues. V lost 5 bases to trimming and J lost 6 bases, with 18 bases between them. Germline V CDR1 and CDR2: SNHLY, FYNNEI. The CDR3 region is CASSPGLTGADTQYF. The CDR3 nucleotides are TGTGCCAGCAGTCCGGGACTCACTGGGGCGGATACGCAGTATTTT.

This sequence joins TRBV7-2 and TRBJ1-1; D gene unclear. Trimming shortened V by 5 bases and J by 3 bases, and 10 bases separated the two germline ends. CDR3 length: 13 amino acids. The germline V gene encodes CDR1 SGHTA and CDR2 FQGNSA. The CDR3 loop reads CASSPAVDTEAFF. The CDR3 DNA follows: TGTGCCAGCAGCCCAGCGGTAGACACTGAAGCTTTCTTT.

The rearrangement joins TRBV5-1 to TRBJ1-5; 7 bases line up with TRBD1. V was clipped by 0 bases and J by 0 bases; unmatched bases: 6. Germline CDR1 reads SGHRS; CDR2 reads YFSETQ. The CDR3 consists of 17 residues. CDR3 protein: CASSLGGGQDSNQPQHF. Written as DNA, the CDR3 is TGCGCCAGCAGCTTGGGCGGAGGACAGGATAGCAATCAGCCCCAGCATTTT.

The V call is TRBV18, the J call TRBJ2-1, with 7 bases matching TRBD2. J was trimmed by 6 bases and V by 3 bases; bases with no gene match: 5. Germline lookup yields CDR1 KGHSH and CDR2 LQKENI. The CDR3 totals 14 residues. The CDR3 bases are TGTGCCAGCTCACCCCAGCGGGGCCCCAATGAGCAGTTCTTC. Protein: CASSPQRGPNEQFF.

Only a few counts were recorded for this clone. This chain uses TRBV30 with TRBJ2-3; D is possibly TRBD2 (5 bases). The CDR3 totals 16 residues. V was cut by 3 bases and J by 5 bases, with 21 bases left in between. Germline V gives CDR1 GTSNPN, CDR2 SVGIG (reference sequence). CDR3 residues: CAWSRSTRPPGDTQYF. In DNA form, the CDR3 reads TGTGCCTGGAGCCGCTCTACTAGACCTCCCGGAGATACGCAGTATTTT.

This chain joins TRBV29-1 and TRBJ2-1; 10 bases are shared with TRBD2. The CDR3 extends over 16 amino acids. V was clipped by 4 bases and J by 4 bases; unmatched bases: 10. The germline CDR1 and CDR2 sequences are SQVTM and ANQGSEA. The CDR3 DNA reads as TGCAGCGTTGTCCTCTTCCTAGCGGGGGTATACAATGAGCAGTTCTTC. Residues: CSVVLFLAGVYNEQFF.

The CDR3 region has the DNA TGTGCCAGCAGTGGGGGACAGGGGGCCTACGAGCAGTACTTC. Translation gives CASSGGQGAYEQYF. J is TRBJ2-7 and V is TRBV2, with 11 bases fitting TRBD1. Germline loops: CDR1 SNHLY, CDR2 FYNNEI. The trim removed 4 bases at V and 2 bases at J, leaving 1 base unmatched. This CDR3 has 14 amino acids. Full variable domain (remainder filled in from reference TRBV2 and TRBJ2-7): EPEVTQTPSHQVTQMGQEVILRCVPISNHLYFYWYRQILGQKVEFLVSFYNNEISEKSEIFDDQFSVERPDGSNFTLKIRSTKLEDSAMYFCASSGGQGAYEQYFGPGTRLTVT.

This chain uses TRBV28 with TRBJ2-5; TRBD1 matches 7 bases. Looked up from germline, CDR1 is MDHEN and CDR2 is SYDVKM. This CDR3 region has 12 residues. V was clipped by 7 bases and J by 5 bases; unmatched bases: 4. The CDR3 here is CASNVQGETQYF. The DNA of the CDR3 is TGTGCCAGCAACGTACAGGGGGAGACCCAGTACTTC. Looking up the rest from reference TRBV28 and TRBJ2-5 gives the full variable domain: DVKVTQSSRYLVKRTGEKVFLECVQDMDHENMFWYRQDPGLGLRLIYFSYDVKMKEKGDIPEGYSVSREKKERFSLILESASTNQTSMYLCASNVQGETQYFGPGTRLLVL.

The V gene is TRBV5-1, the J gene TRBJ1-1, with D possibly TRBD1 on 5 matching bases. V was trimmed by 1 base and J by 1 base, leaving 8 bases between them. CDR1 SGHRS and CDR2 YFSETQ come from the germline V gene. This CDR3 is 14 amino acids long. The CDR3 region has the DNA TGCGCCAGCAGCTTGTTCGGACAGAACACTGAAGCTTTCTTT. Encoded protein: CASSLFGQNTEAFF.

Only a few counts were recorded for this clone. The rearrangement links TRBV29-1 to TRBJ1-1; D remains unclear. Per the germline V gene, CDR1 is SQVTM and CDR2 is ANQGSEA. The CDR3 spans 11 residues. V shed 4 bases and J shed 10 bases, with 13 bases lying between them. The chain's CDR3 is CSVGPGVGAFF. For the CDR3, the DNA is TGCAGCGTTGGCCCGGGTGTAGGAGCTTTCTTT.

The chain links TRBV2 to TRBJ2-2, with a tentative D call TRBD2 (5 bases). The CDR3 runs 13 residues. Trimming took 4 bases from V and 5 from J, leaving 8 bases between them. From germline, CDR1 is SNHLY and CDR2 FYNNEI. In DNA form, the CDR3 reads TGTGCCAGCAGTGTGGGGAGAACCGGGGAGCTGTTTTTT. It yields the protein CASSVGRTGELFF.

DNA for the CDR3: TGCGCCAGCAGCCAAGAAGGACAGGGGAAGAAGACCCAGTACTTC. It translates to CASSQEGQGKKTQYF. The rearrangement uses TRBV4-1 and TRBJ2-5; 9 positions match TRBD1. J gave up 6 bases and V 0 bases, and 5 bases lay outside the gene matches. The germline gives CDR1 MGHRA, CDR2 YSYEKL. The CDR3 extends over 15 amino acids.

V and J are TRBV6-5 and TRBJ2-2; D is possibly TRBD2 (7 bases). Germline V lookup: CDR1 MNHEY, CDR2 SVGAGI. This CDR3 comprises 14 residues. V was trimmed by 9 bases and J by 6 bases, leaving 17 bases between them. The CDR3 sequence: CASVKPGGSGELFF. As DNA, the CDR3 is TGTGCCAGTGTCAAACCGGGGGGCTCCGGGGAGCTGTTTTTT.

In this sample, this clone turned up a few times. The chain has TRBV25-1 and TRBJ1-2; a weak D match, TRBD1 (6 bases). Trimming left V 5 bases short and J 8 bases short, with 24 bases between. Germline CDR1 MGHDK, CDR2 SYGVNS. The CDR3 covers 16 residues. The CDR3 protein is CASSPHGTPATGGYTF. For the CDR3, the DNA is TGTGCCAGCAGTCCCCACGGGACACCCGCCACGGGGGGCTACACCTTC.

CDR3 residues: CASSPRTGFYGYTF. The CDR3 nucleotides read TGTGCCAGCAGCCCTCGGACAGGATTTTATGGCTACACCTTC. The V call is TRBV7-9, the J call TRBJ1-2; 7 bases map to TRBD1. The CDR3 runs 14 residues. From germline, CDR1 is SEHNR and CDR2 FQNEAQ (reference sequence). V shed 5 bases, J shed 5 bases, and the junction held 8 bases outside the gene matches.